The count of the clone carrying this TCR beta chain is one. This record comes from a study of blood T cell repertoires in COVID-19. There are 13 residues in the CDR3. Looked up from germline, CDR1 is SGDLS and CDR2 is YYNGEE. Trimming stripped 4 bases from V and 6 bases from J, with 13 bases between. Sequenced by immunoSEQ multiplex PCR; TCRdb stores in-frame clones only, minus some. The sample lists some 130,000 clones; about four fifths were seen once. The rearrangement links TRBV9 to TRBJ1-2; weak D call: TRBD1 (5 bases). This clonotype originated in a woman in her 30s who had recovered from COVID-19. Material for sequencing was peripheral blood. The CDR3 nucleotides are TGTGCCAGCAGCAGGGAGGGGATCGATGGCTACACCTTC. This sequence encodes CASSREGIDGYTF.